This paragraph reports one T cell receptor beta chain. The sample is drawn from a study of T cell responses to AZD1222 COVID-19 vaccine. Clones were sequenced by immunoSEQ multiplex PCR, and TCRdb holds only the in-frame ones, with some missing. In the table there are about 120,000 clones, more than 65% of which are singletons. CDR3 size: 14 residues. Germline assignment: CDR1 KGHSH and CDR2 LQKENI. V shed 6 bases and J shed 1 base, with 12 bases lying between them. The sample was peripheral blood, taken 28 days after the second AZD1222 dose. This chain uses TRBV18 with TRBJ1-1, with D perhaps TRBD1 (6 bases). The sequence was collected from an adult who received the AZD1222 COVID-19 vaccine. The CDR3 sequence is CASSPPDRNTEAFF. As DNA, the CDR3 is TGTGCCAGCTCGCCCCCGGACAGGAACACTGAAGCTTTCTTT. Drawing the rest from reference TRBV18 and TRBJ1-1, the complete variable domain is NAGVMQNPRHLVRRRGQEARLRCSPMKGHSHVYWYRQLPEEGLKFMVYLQKENIIDESGMPKERFSAEFPKEGPSILRIQQVVRGDSAAYFCASSPPDRNTEAFFGQGTRLTVV.